The rows below give T cell receptor beta chains drawn from one sample of a study of shared clonotypes between healthy human individuals. Profiling relied on immunoSEQ multiplex PCR, and the TCRdb table lists in-frame clones only, not all of them. The data hold 1.5 million to 2.5 million clones, with approximately 94% observed a single time. The source material was naive CD8+ T cells sorted from blood. The receptors come from a man between 18 and 29 years old in good health. Each CDR3 is given with its conserved first and last residue. The D gene is left open where the match is weak.

v_gene	j_gene	len	d_gene	CDR3aa	CDR3nt
TRBV27	TRBJ2-6	15	TRBD1	CASSLQGEGANVLTF	TGTGCCAGCAGTTTACAGGGGGAGGGGGCCAACGTCCTGACTTTC
TRBV6-5	TRBJ2-5	15	-	CASSYPGHPQETQYF	TGTGCCAGCAGTTACCCGGGACACCCGCAAGAGACCCAGTACTTC
TRBV6-1	TRBJ2-7	12	TRBD2	CASRGTSGEQYF	TGTGCCAGCAGGGGGACTAGCGGTGAGCAGTACTTC
TRBV19	TRBJ2-7	15	TRBD1	CASSIVETGTYEQYF	TGTGCCAGTAGTATAGTTGAGACAGGGACCTACGAGCAGTACTTC
TRBV9	TRBJ2-7	14	-	CASSVGTFPYEQYF	TGTGCCAGCAGCGTCGGGACTTTCCCCTACGAGCAGTACTTC
TRBV4-2	TRBJ2-7	16	TRBD1	CASSQDLGQVVGEQYF	TGTGCCAGCAGCCAAGATTTAGGACAGGTGGTCGGCGAGCAGTACTTC
TRBV28	TRBJ2-2	14	TRBD2	CASESGTYTGELFF	TGTGCCAGCGAGAGCGGGACTTACACCGGGGAGCTGTTTTTT
TRBV10-1	TRBJ2-1	15	TRBD2	CASSETGLADNEQFF	TGCGCCAGCAGTGAAACGGGACTAGCGGACAATGAGCAGTTCTTC
TRBV4-3	TRBJ1-2	16	TRBD1	CASSQESDRDVEGYTF	TGCGCCAGCAGCCAAGAATCGGACAGGGATGTAGAGGGCTACACCTTC
TRBV6-1	TRBJ2-7	14	-	CASTVTAIRDEQYF	TGTGCCAGCACCGTAACAGCTATTCGCGACGAGCAGTACTTC
TRBV2	TRBJ1-6	15	TRBD1	CASSAGTGGNSPLHF	TGTGCCAGCAGTGCCGGGACAGGGGGAAATTCACCCCTCCACTTT
TRBV27	TRBJ2-7	16	-	CASSFAAGQLSLEQYF	TGTGCCAGCAGTTTCGCCGCGGGACAGCTTTCCTTGGAGCAGTACTTC
TRBV7-8	TRBJ2-2	15	-	CASSTPDRFVGELFF	TGTGCCAGCAGCACACCCGACAGGTTCGTCGGGGAGCTGTTTTTT
TRBV30	TRBJ2-1	18	TRBD2	CAWSSLDSGTTLYNEQFF	TGTGCCTGGAGTTCCCTCGACAGCGGGACCACCCTTTACAATGAGCAGTTCTTC
TRBV29-1	TRBJ2-1	15	-	CSVVTRGGTYNEQFF	TGCAGCGTTGTAACTCGCGGAGGCACCTACAATGAGCAGTTCTTC
TRBV28	TRBJ2-7	13	-	CASSQTGIYEQYF	TGTGCCAGCAGCCAGACCGGGATCTACGAGCAGTACTTC